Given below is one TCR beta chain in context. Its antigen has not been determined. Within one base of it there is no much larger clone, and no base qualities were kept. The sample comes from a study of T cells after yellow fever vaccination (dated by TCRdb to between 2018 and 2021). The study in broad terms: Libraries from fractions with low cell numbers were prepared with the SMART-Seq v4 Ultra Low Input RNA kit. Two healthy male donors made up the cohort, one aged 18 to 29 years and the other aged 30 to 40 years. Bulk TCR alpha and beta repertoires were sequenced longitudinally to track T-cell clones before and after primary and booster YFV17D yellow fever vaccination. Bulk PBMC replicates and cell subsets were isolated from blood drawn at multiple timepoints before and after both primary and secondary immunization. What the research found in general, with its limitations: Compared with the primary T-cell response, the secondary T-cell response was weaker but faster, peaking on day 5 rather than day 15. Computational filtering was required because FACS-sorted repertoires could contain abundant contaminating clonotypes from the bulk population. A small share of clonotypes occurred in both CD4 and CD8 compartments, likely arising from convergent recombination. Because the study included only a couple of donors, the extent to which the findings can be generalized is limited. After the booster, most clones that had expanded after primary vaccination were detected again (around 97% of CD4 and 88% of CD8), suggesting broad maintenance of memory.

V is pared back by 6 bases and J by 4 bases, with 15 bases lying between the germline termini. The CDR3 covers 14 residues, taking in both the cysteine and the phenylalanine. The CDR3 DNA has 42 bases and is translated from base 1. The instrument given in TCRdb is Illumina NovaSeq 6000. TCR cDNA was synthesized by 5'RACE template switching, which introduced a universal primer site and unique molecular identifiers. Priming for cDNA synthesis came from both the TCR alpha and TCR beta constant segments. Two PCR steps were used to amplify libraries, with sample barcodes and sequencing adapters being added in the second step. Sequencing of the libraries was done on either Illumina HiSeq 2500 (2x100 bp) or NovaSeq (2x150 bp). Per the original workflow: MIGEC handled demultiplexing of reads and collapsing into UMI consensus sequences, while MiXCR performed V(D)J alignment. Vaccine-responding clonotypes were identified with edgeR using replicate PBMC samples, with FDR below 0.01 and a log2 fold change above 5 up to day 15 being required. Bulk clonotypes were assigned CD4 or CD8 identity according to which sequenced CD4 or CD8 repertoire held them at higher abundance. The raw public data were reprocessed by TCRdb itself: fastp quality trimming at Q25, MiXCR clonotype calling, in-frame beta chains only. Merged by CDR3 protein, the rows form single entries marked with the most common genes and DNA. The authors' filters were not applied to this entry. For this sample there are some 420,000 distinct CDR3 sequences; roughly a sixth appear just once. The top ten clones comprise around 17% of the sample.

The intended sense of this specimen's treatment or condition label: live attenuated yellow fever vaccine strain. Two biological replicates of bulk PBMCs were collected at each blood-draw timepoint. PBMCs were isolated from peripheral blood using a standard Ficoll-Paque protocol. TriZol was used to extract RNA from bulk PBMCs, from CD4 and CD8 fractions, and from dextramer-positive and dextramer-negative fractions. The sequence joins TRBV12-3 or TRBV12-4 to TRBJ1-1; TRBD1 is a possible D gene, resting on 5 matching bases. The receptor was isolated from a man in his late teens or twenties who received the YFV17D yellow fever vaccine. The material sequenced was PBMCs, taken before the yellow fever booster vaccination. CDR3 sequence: CASRRGSLGTEAFF. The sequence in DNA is TGTGCCAGCAGACGGGGGTCATTGGGCACTGAAGCTTTCTTT.